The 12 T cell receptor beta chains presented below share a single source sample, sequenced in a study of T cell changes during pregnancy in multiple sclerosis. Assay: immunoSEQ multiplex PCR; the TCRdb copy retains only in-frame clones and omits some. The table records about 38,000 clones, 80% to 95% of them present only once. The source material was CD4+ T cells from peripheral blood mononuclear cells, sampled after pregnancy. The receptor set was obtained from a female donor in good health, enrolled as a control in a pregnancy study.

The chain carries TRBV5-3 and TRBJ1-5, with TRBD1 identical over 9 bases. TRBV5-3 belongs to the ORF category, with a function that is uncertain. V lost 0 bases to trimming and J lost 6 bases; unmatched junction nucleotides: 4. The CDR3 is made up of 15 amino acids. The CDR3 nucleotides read TGTGCCAGAAGCTTGGCGGGACAGGGAGGTCAGCCCCAGCATTTT. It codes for CARSLAGQGGQPQHF.

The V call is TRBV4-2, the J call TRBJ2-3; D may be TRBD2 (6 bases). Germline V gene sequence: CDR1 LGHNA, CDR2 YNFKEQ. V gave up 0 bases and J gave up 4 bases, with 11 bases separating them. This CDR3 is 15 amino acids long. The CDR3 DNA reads TGTGCCAGCAGCCAAGAGGAGGGTTGGTCAGATACGCAGTATTTT. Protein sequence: CASSQEEGWSDTQYF.

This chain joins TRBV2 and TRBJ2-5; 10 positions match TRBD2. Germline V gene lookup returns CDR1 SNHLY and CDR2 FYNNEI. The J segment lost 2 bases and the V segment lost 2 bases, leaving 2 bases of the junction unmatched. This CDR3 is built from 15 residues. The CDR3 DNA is TGTGCCAGCAGTGAAAGCGGGGGGGGGCAAGAGACCCAGTACTTC. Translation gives CASSESGGGQETQYF.

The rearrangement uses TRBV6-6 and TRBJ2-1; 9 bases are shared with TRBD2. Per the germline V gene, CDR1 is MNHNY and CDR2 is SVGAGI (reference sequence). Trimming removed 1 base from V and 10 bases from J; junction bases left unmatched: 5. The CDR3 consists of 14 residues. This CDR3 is CASSYYGGGAEQFF. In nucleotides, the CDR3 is TGTGCCAGCAGTTACTATGGCGGGGGGGCGGAGCAGTTCTTC.

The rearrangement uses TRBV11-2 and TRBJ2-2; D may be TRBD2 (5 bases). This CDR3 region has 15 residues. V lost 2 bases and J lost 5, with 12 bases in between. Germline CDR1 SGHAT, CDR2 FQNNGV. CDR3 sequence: CASSLLKGGTGELFF. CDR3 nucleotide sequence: TGTGCCAGCAGCTTACTGAAAGGAGGTACCGGGGAGCTGTTTTTT.

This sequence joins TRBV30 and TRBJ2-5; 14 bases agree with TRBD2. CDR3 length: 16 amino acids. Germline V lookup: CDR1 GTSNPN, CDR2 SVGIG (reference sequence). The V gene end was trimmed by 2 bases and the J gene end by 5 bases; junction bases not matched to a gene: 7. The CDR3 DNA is TGTGCCTGGAGTTCCGGGACTAGCGGGGGTCGGGAGACCCAGTACTTC. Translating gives CAWSSGTSGGRETQYF. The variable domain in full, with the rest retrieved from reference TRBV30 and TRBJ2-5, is SQTIHQWPATLVQPVGSPLSLECTVEGTSNPNLYWYRQAAGRGLQLLFYSVGIGQISSEVPQNLSASRPQDRQFILSSKKLLLSDSGFYLCAWSSGTSGGRETQYFGPGTRLLVL.

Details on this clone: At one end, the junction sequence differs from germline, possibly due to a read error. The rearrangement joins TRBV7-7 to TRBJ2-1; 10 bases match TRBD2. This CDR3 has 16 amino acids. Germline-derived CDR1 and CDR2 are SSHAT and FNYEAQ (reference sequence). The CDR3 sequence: CASSLSSGGSYNEQFF. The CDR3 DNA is TGTGCTAGCAGCTTAAGTAGCGGGGGGTCCTACAATGAGCAGTTCTTC.

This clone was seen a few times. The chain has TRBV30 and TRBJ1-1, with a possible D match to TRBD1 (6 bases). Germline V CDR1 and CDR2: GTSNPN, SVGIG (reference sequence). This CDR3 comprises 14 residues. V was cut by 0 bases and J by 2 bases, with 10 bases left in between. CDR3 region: CAWSVTGFNTEAFF. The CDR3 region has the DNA TGTGCCTGGAGTGTGACAGGCTTCAACACTGAAGCTTTCTTT. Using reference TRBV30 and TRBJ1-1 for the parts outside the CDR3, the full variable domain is SQTIHQWPATLVQPVGSPLSLECTVEGTSNPNLYWYRQAAGRGLQLLFYSVGIGQISSEVPQNLSASRPQDRQFILSSKKLLLSDSGFYLCAWSVTGFNTEAFFGQGTRLTVV.

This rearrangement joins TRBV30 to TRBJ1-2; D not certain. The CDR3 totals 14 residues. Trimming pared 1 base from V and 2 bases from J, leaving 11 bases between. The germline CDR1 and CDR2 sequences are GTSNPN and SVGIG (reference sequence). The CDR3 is CAWSDHFGNYGYTF. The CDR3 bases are TGTGCCTGGAGTGATCACTTCGGGAACTATGGCTACACCTTC.

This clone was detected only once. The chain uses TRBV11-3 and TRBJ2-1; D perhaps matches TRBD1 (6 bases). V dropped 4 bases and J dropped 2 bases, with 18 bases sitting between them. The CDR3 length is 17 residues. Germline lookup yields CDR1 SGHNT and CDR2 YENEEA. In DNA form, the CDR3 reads TGTGCCAGCAGCTCCCATGACAGGTGGTTAGCCTACAATGAGCAGTTCTTC. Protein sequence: CASSSHDRWLAYNEQFF.

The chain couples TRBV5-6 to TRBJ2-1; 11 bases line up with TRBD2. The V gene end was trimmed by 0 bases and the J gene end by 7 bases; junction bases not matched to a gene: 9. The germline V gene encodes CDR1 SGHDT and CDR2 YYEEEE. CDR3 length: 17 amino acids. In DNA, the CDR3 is TGTGCCAGCAGCTTGGATCGGCTAGCGGGAGGTAGGAATGAGCAGTTCTTC. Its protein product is CASSLDRLAGGRNEQFF.

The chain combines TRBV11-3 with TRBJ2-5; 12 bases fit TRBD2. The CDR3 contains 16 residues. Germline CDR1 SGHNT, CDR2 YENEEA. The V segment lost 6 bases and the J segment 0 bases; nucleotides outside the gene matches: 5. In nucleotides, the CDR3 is TGTGCCAGCAGAACAGGACTAGCGGGGAACCAAGAGACCCAGTACTTC. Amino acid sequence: CASRTGLAGNQETQYF.